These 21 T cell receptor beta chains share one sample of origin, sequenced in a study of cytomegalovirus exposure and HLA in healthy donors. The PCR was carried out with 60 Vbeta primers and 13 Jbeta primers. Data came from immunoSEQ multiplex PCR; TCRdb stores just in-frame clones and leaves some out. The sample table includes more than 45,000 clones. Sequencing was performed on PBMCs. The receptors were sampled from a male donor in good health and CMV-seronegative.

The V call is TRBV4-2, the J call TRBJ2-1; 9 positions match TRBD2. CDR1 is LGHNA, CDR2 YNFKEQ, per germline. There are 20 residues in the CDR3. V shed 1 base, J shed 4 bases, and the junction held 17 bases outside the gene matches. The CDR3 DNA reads TGTGCCAGCAGCCAAGGTCCCGGGGGGTTTAGCGGGAGTAGATACAATGAGCAGTTCTTC. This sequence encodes CASSQGPGGFSGSRYNEQFF.

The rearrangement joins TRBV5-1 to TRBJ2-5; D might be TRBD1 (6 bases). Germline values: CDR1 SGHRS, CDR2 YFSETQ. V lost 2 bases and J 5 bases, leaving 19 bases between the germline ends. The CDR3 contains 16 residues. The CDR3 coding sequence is TGCGCCAGCAGCTTTAACGGACAGTCCTCGGGGGAGACCCAGTACTTC. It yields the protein CASSFNGQSSGETQYF.

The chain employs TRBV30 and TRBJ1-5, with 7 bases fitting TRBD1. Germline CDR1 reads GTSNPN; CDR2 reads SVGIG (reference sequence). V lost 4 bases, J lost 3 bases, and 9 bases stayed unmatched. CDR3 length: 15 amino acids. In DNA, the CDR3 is TGTGCCTGGACCCCGCCGGGGACAGTCAATCAGCCCCAGCATTTT. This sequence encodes CAWTPPGTVNQPQHF.

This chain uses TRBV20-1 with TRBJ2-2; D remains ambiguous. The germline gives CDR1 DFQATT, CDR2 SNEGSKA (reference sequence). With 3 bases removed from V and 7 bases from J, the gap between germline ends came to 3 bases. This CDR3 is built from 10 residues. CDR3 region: CSASHGELFF. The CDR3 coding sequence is TGCAGTGCTAGTCACGGGGAGCTGTTTTTT.

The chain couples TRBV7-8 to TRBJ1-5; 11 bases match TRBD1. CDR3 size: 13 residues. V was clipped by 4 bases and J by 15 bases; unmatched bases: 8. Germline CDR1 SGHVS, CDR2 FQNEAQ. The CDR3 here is CASSSGTGGEWHF. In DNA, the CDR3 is TGTGCCAGCAGCTCCGGGACAGGGGGGGAGTGGCATTTT.

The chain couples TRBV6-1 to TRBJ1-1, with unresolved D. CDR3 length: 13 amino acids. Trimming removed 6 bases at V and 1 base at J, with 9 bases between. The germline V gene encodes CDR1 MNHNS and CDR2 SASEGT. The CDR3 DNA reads TGTGCCAGCAGAGGACGGGAGAACACTGAAGCTTTCTTT. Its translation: CASRGRENTEAFF.

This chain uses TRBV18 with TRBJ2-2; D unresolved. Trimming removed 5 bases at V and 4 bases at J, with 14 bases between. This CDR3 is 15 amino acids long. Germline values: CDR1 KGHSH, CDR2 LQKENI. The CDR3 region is CASSSYGSGTGELFF. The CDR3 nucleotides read TGTGCCAGCTCATCCTACGGGTCTGGCACCGGGGAGCTGTTTTTT.

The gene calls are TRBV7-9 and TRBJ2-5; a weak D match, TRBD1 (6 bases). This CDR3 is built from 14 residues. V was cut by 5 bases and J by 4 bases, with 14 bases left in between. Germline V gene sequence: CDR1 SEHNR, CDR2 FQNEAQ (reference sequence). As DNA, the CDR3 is TGTGCCAGCAGCATTACAGGGAGTGGAGAGACCCAGTACTTC. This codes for CASSITGSGETQYF. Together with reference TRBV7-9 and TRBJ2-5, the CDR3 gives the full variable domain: DTGVSQNPRHKITKRGQNVTFRCDPISEHNRLYWYRQTLGQGPEFLTYFQNEAQLEKSRLLSDRFSAERPKGSFSTLEIQRTEQGDSAMYLCASSITGSGETQYFGPGTRLLVL.

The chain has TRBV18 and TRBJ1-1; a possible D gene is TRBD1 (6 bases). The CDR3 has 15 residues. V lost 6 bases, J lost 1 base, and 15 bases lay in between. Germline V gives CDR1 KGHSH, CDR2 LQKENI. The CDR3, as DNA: TGTGCCAGCTCGGATGACAGGTTCTCGAACACTGAAGCTTTCTTT. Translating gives CASSDDRFSNTEAFF.

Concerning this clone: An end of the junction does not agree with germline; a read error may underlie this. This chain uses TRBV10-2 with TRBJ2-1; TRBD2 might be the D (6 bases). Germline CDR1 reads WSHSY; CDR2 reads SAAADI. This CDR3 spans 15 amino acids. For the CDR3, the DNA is TGCGCCAGCAGTGGGACTATCTCCTCCGACAATGAGCAGTTCTTC. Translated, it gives CASSGTISSDNEQFF.

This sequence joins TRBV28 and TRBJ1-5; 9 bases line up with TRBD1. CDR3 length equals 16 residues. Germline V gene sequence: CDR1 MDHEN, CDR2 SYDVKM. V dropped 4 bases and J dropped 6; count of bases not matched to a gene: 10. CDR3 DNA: TGTGCCAGCAGTTCTCCGGGACAGGGAGGTGTTCAGCCCCAGCATTTT. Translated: CASSSPGQGGVQPQHF.

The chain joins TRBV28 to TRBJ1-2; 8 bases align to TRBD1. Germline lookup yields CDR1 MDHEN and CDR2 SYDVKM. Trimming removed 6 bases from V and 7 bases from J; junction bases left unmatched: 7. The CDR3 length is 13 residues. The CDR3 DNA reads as TGTGCCAGCAGCAAGGGACAGGACTGTGGCTACACCTTC. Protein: CASSKGQDCGYTF.

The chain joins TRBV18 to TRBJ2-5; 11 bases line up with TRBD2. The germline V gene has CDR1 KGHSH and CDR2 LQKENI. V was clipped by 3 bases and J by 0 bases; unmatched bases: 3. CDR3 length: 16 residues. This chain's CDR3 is CASSPRTSGYQETQYF. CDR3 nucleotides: TGTGCCAGCTCACCCCGGACTAGCGGGTACCAAGAGACCCAGTACTTC.

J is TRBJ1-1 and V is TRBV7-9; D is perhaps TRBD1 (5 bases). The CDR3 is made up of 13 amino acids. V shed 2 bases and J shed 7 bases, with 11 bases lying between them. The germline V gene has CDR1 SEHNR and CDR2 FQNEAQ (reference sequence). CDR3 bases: TGTGCCAGCAGCTTACCCAAGGGGAATGAAGCTTTCTTT. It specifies CASSLPKGNEAFF.

Here the CDR3 DNA reads TGCGCCAGCAGCCTGGGGAGCGGGACGCAGTATTTT. Encoded protein: CASSLGSGTQYF. The J gene is TRBJ2-3, the V gene TRBV4-3; tentatively, D is TRBD2 (6 bases). Trimming shortened V by 4 bases and J by 9 bases, and 11 bases separated the two germline ends. Germline CDR1 is LGHNA and CDR2 is YSLEER. The CDR3 totals 12 residues.

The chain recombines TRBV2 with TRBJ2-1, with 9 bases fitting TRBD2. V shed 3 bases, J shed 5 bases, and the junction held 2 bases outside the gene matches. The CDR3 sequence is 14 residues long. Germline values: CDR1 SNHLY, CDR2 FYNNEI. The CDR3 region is CASSEREGDNEQFF. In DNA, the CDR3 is TGTGCCAGCAGTGAGCGGGAGGGAGACAATGAGCAGTTCTTC.

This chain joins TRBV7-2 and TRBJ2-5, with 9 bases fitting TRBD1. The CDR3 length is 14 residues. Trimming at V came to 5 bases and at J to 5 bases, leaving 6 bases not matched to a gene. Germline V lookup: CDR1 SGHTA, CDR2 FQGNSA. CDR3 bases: TGTGCCAGCAGCAAGGGACAGGGCGGGGAGACCCAGTACTTC. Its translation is CASSKGQGGETQYF. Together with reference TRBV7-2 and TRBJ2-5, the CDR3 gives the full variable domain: GAGVSQSPSNKVTEKGKDVELRCDPISGHTALYWYRQSLGQGLEFLIYFQGNSAPDKSGLPSDRFSAERTGGSVSTLTIQRTQQEDSAVYLCASSKGQGGETQYFGPGTRLLVL.

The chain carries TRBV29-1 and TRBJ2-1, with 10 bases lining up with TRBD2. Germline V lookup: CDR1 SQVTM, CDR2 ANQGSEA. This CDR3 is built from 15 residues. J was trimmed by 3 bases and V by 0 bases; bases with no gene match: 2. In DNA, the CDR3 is TGCAGCGTTGAAGATACTAGCGGGATCTACAATGAGCAGTTCTTC. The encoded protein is CSVEDTSGIYNEQFF.

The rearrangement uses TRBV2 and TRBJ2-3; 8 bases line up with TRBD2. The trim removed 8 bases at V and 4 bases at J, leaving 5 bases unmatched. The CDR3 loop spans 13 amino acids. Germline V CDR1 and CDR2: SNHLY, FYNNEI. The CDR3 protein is CASGGLVADTQYF. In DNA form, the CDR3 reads TGTGCCAGCGGGGGACTAGTGGCAGATACGCAGTATTTT.

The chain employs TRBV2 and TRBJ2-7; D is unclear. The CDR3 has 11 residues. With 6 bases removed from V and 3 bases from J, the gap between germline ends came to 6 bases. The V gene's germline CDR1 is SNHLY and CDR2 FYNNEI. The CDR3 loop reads CASRELYEQYF. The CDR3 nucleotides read TGTGCCAGCAGGGAACTCTACGAGCAGTACTTC.

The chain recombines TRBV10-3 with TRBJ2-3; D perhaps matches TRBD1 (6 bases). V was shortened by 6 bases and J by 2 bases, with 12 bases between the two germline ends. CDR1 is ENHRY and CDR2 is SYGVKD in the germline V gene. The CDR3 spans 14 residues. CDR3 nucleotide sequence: TGTGCCATCAGGGGGGACATACCCACAGATACGCAGTATTTT. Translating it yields CAIRGDIPTDTQYF.